This record looks at one T cell receptor (beta chain) sequence and its context. As yet, its antigen is unknown. Both 60 Vbeta primers and 13 Jbeta primers went into the PCR. Libraries were prepared by immunoSEQ multiplex PCR; TCRdb keeps only in-frame clonotypes and omits some of them. The sample yields 130,000 or so clones, around 66% seen once. The record originates from a study of cytomegalovirus exposure and HLA in healthy donors. Study summary: Prior work identified around 120 million unique TCR beta sequences in about 179 million T cells.

Findings of the study overall: Researchers catalogued about 150 TCR beta chains as cytomegalovirus-associated. In a later analysis, TCR beta V- and J-gene trimming showed a link to a missense DCLRE1C variant. Productive rates of about 87% or about 30% were seen for most TCR beta V segments in an earlier analysis.

Germline CDR1 reads MNHEY; CDR2 reads SVGAGI. V lost 6 bases, J lost 0 bases, and 10 bases lay in between. The CDR3 sequence is 14 residues long. This sequence originates from a woman between 40 and 55 years old in good health and CMV-seropositive. The chain recombines TRBV6-5 with TRBJ2-3; tentative D call: TRBD1 (6 bases). Sequencing was performed on PBMCs. CDR3 in DNA: TGTGCCAGCAGCCCGGGACAAAGCACAGATACGCAGTATTTT. It specifies CASSPGQSTDTQYF.